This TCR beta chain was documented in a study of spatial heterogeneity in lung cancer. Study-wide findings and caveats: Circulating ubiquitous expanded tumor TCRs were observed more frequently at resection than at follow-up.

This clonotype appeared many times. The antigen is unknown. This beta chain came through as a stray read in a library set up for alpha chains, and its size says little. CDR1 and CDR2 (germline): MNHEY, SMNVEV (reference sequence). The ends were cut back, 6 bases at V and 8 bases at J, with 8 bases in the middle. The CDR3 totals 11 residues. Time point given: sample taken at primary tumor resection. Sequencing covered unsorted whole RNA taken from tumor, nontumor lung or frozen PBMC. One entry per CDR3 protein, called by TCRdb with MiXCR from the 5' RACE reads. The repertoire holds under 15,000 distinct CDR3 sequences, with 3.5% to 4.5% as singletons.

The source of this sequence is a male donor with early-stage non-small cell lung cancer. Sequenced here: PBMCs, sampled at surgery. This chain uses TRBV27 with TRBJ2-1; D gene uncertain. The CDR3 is CASRVYDEQFF. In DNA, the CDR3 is TGTGCCAGCAGAGTTTACGATGAGCAGTTCTTC.